This T cell receptor beta chain was observed in a study of cytomegalovirus exposure and HLA in healthy donors. Overall study results and limits: High specificity and sensitivity for cytomegalovirus status were reported for the classifier. Some V segments could not be told apart, so they were left out, TRBV6-2 and TRBV6-3 among them.

Notes on this clone: The target antigen is unknown.

Use of 60 Vbeta and 13 Jbeta primers characterized the PCR. Some clones are missing from TCRdb's copy, which holds only in-frame ones; the method was immunoSEQ multiplex PCR. The data hold hundreds of thousands of clones, with 65% to 80% observed a single time. This CDR3 spans 13 amino acids. In germline, CDR1 is SGHTA, CDR2 FQGTGA. Deletions cut 1 base from V and 3 bases from J, with 6 bases between. The clonotype originates from a man between 40 and 49 years old in good health and CMV-seronegative. The sequenced sample consisted of PBMCs. The chain couples TRBV7-3 to TRBJ1-1; D uncertain. The CDR3 nucleotides are TGTGCCAGCAGCTTAATAGCTGACACTGAAGCTTTCTTT. Amino acids: CASSLIADTEAFF.